These 14 T cell receptor beta chains share one sample of origin, sequenced in a study of T cell responses to AZD1222 COVID-19 vaccine. Profiling relied on immunoSEQ multiplex PCR, and the TCRdb table lists in-frame clones only, not all of them. The sample holds 70,000 to 90,000 clones; approximately 85% are singletons and the top ten take 8.5% to 10%. Sequencing used peripheral blood, obtained on day 0 of AZD1222 vaccination. These receptors were obtained from an adult in good health.

This clone came up a few times. The gene calls are TRBV30 and TRBJ1-6; 8 positions match TRBD1. The CDR3 spans 15 residues. Trimming removed 5 bases from V and 7 bases from J; junction bases left unmatched: 10. Per germline, CDR1 GTSNPN and CDR2 SVGIG (reference sequence). CDR3 DNA sequence: TGTGCCTGGCGATACACAGGGGGGAAAAATTCACCCCTCCACTTT. Amino acids: CAWRYTGGKNSPLHF.

V usage is TRBV6-2 or TRBV6-3 and J usage is TRBJ1-2, with D unresolved. Germline V gene sequence: CDR1 MNHEY, CDR2 SVGEGT. The CDR3 sequence is 13 residues long. Trimming pared 2 bases from V and 4 bases from J, leaving 8 bases between. CDR3 loop: CASSYPGGYGYTF. Here the CDR3 DNA reads TGTGCCAGCAGTTACCCCGGAGGCTATGGCTACACCTTC.

The chain employs TRBV6-5 and TRBJ2-7; no definite D call. The length of the CDR3 is 11 residues. V lost 6 bases to trimming and J lost 7 bases, with 10 bases between them. CDR1 is MNHEY, CDR2 SVGAGI, per germline. As DNA, the CDR3 is TGTGCCAGCAGCCCGTCCGGGGAGCAGTACTTC. It yields the protein CASSPSGEQYF.

The chain has TRBV11-3 and TRBJ2-1; weak D call: TRBD2 (6 bases). The CDR3 consists of 16 residues. Germline V gene sequence: CDR1 SGHNT, CDR2 YENEEA. V lost 5 bases, J lost 6 bases, and 20 bases lay in between. The CDR3 DNA follows: TGTGCCAGCAGCGGCCGGTCCGGGACTTTATTCAATGAGCAGTTCTTC. It yields the protein CASSGRSGTLFNEQFF.

The CDR3 DNA is TGTGCCAGCAGGTACCAGGTGAACACTGAAGCTTTCTTT. Translating gives CASRYQVNTEAFF. This sequence joins TRBV3-1 (or the pseudogene TRBV3-2) and TRBJ1-1, with D unclear. The CDR3 consists of 13 residues. Germline CDR1 reads LGHDT; CDR2 reads YNNKEL (reference sequence). Trimming cost V 6 bases and J 0 bases, with 8 bases left between them.

The rearrangement links TRBV9 to TRBJ1-2; D is undetermined. The CDR3 consists of 15 residues. Germline CDR1 and CDR2: SGDLS and YYNGEE. The V gene lost 0 bases and the J gene lost 1 base, with 10 bases spanning the gap. The chain's CDR3 is CASSVVPPDNYGYTF. CDR3 in DNA: TGTGCCAGCAGCGTAGTTCCACCCGATAACTATGGCTACACCTTC. The complete variable domain, with remaining parts taken from reference TRBV9 and TRBJ1-2, reads DSGVTQTPKHLITATGQRVTLRCSPRSGDLSVYWYQQSLDQGLQFLIQYYNGEERAKGNILERFSAQQFPDLHSELNLSSLELGDSALYFCASSVVPPDNYGYTFGSGTRLTVV.

The chain couples TRBV9 to TRBJ2-1; the match to TRBD2 covers 11 bases. In germline, CDR1 is SGDLS, CDR2 YYNGEE. Trimming took 0 bases from V and 7 from J; bases not matched to a gene: 12. CDR3 length: 18 amino acids. The CDR3 DNA is TGTGCCAGCAGCGTAGAGAGTAGCGGGAGGGCCGTGAGGAATGAGCAGTTCTTC. Its translation: CASSVESSGRAVRNEQFF.

The chain joins TRBV5-1 to TRBJ2-7, with TRBD2 identical over 10 bases. V trimming: 4 bases; J trimming: 1 base; junction bases outside the gene matches: 8. Per the germline V gene, CDR1 is SGHRS and CDR2 is YFSETQ. The CDR3 contains 16 residues. The CDR3 nucleotides read TGCGCCAGCAGCGCACTAACTAGCGGGAATTCCTACGAGCAGTACTTC. Amino acid sequence: CASSALTSGNSYEQYF.

The chain uses TRBV4-3 and TRBJ1-1; D may be TRBD1 (5 bases). CDR3 size: 13 residues. Trimming stripped 0 bases from V and 4 bases from J, with 6 bases between. The germline V gene encodes CDR1 LGHNA and CDR2 YSLEER. The DNA of the CDR3 is TGCGCCAGCAGCCAAGATGACAGCACTGAAGCTTTCTTT. Protein product: CASSQDDSTEAFF.

V gene TRBV5-1 combines with J gene TRBJ1-1; unclear D gene. CDR1 is SGHRS and CDR2 is YFSETQ in the germline V gene. This CDR3 has 14 residues. Trimming removed 5 bases from V and 1 base from J, with 12 bases in between. CDR3 sequence reads: CASRVGRQNTEAFF. CDR3 bases: TGCGCCAGCAGAGTTGGGCGCCAGAACACTGAAGCTTTCTTT. Combining the CDR3 with reference TRBV5-1 and TRBJ1-1 gives the whole variable domain KAGVTQTPRYLIKTRGQQVTLSCSPISGHRSVSWYQQTPGQGLQFLFEYFSETQRNKGNFPGRFSGRQFSNSRSEMNVSTLELGDSALYLCASRVGRQNTEAFFGQGTRLTVV.

In its sample, this clone was seen once. The rearrangement links TRBV11-2 to TRBJ1-1; D gene uncertain. V gave up 1 base and J gave up 7 bases, with 10 bases separating them. The CDR3 loop spans 13 amino acids. Looked up from germline, CDR1 is SGHAT and CDR2 is FQNNGV. CDR3 DNA sequence: TGTGCCAGCAGCTTAGTAAGGGCCCATGAAGCTTTCTTT. Translation: CASSLVRAHEAFF.

The chain has TRBV28 and TRBJ2-7, with 11 bases identical to TRBD2. The V and J ends lost 7 bases and 2 bases, in that order; junction bases with no gene match: 10. In germline, CDR1 is MDHEN, CDR2 SYDVKM. The CDR3 has 16 residues. The CDR3 sequence is CASIAPGLAGPYEQYF. In nucleotides, the CDR3 is TGTGCCAGCATAGCCCCTGGACTAGCGGGTCCCTACGAGCAGTACTTC.

CDR3 in amino acids: CAWSAGSVAFAYNEQFF. The CDR3 DNA is TGTGCCTGGAGTGCAGGTAGCGTGGCCTTCGCCTACAATGAGCAGTTCTTC. The chain links TRBV30 to TRBJ2-1, with TRBD2 as a possible D gene (5 bases). CDR3 length: 17 residues. The V gene's germline CDR1 is GTSNPN and CDR2 SVGIG (reference sequence). The ends were cut back, 1 base at V and 2 bases at J, with 18 bases in the middle.

This sequence joins TRBV19 and TRBJ2-5, with 9 bases that match TRBD1. V gave up 7 bases and J gave up 5 bases; unmatched junction bases: 8. Per the germline V gene, CDR1 is LNHDA and CDR2 is SQIVND (reference sequence). The CDR3 totals 14 residues. The CDR3 region has the DNA TGTGCCAGTACCAGAGGTGGACAGGGGGAGACCCAGTACTTC. Its protein product is CASTRGGQGETQYF.